This TCR beta chain stems from a study of control samples from healthy donors and cancer patients. Clones were sequenced by immunoSEQ multiplex PCR, and TCRdb holds only the in-frame ones, with some missing. The data contain fewer than 250,000 clones, around 93% of them singletons. This CDR3 has 17 amino acids. Germline-derived CDR1 and CDR2 are MNHNS and SASEGT. The ends lost 3 bases at V and 3 bases at J; junction bases unmatched: 12. This clonotype originated in a man between 25 and 39 years old in good health. This rearrangement joins TRBV6-1 to TRBJ2-7; 9 bases line up with TRBD2. The specimen was blood. The CDR3 region is CASSDDWAGGSDYEQYF. The CDR3 nucleotides read TGTGCCAGCAGTGATGATTGGGCGGGGGGGTCCGACTACGAGCAGTACTTC.